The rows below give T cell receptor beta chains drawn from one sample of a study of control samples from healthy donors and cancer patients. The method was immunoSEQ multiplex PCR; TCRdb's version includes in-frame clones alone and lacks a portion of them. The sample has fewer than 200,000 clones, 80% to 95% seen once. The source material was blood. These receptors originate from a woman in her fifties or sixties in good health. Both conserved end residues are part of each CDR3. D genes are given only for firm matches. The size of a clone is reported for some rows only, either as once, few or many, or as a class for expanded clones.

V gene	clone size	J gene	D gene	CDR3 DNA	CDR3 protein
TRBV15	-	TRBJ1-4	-	TGTGCCACCAGCAGAGTAGGGGGGAATGAAAAACTGTTTTTT	CATSRVGGNEKLFF
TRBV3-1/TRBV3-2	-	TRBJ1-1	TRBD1	TGTGCCAGCAGGAGTCGACAGGGGGCTTCTAACACTGAAGCTTTCTTT	CASRSRQGASNTEAFF
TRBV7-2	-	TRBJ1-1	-	TGTGCCAGCTGTTGGAACACGAACACTGAAGCTTTCTTT	CASCWNTNTEAFF
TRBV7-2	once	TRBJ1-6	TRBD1	TGTGCCAGCAGCTTAGGGACAGGGGGAATTTGGAATTCACCCCTCCACTTT	CASSLGTGGIWNSPLHF
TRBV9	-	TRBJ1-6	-	TGTGCCAGCAGCGTCTCCGGGACACCCCTCCACTTT	CASSVSGTPLHF
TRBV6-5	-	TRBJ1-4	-	TGTGCCAGCAGTTACTCTTCAGGAGCTGGCGAAAAACTGTTTTTT	CASSYSSGAGEKLFF
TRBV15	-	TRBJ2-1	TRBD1	TGTGCCACCAGCAGAGACGGACAGGGGGCGACTACGAAGTACAATGAGCAGTTCTTC	CATSRDGQGATTKYNEQFF
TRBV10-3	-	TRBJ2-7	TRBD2	TGTGCCATCAAACGGCTAGCGGGGGTATACGAGCAGTACTTC	CAIKRLAGVYEQYF
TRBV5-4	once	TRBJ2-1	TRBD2	TGTGCCAGCAGCTCTAATCCTAGCGGGGGGGACAATGAGCAGTTCTTC	CASSSNPSGGDNEQFF
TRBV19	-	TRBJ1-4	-	TGTGCCAGTAGTGCTAACTTCCGGGCCCAAAATGAAAAACTGTTTTTT	CASSANFRAQNEKLFF
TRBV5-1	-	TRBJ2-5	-	TGCGCCAGCAGCAGTTATCAGGGCAAGCAAGAGACCCAGTACTTC	CASSSYQGKQETQYF
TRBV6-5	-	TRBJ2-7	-	TGTGCCAGCAGACGATACTCCTACGAGCAGTACTTC	CASRRYSYEQYF
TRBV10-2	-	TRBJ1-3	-	TGCGCCAGCAGTGAGCCAACCTTACACTCTGGAAACACCATATATTTT	CASSEPTLHSGNTIYF
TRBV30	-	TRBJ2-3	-	TGTGCCTGGACCGGAGCGGGTCCAGATACGCAGTATTTT	CAWTGAGPDTQYF
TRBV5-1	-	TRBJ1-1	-	TGCGCCAGCAGCTCCCCAGGGAACACTGAAGCTTTCTTT	CASSSPGNTEAFF
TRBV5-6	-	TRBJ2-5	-	TGTGCCAGCAGCTTGGAGGCTGACGGAAGAAGTAAGCTGGAGACCCAGTACTTC	CASSLEADGRSKLETQYF
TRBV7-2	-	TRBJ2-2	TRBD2	TGTGCCAGCAGCGCACTAGCGGGTACCGCGGACACCGGGGAGCTGTTTTTT	CASSALAGTADTGELFF
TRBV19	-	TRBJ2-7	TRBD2	TGTGCCAGTAGTATAGTAGCGGGACCCTACGAGCAGTACTTC	CASSIVAGPYEQYF
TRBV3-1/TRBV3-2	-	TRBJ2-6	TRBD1	TGTGCCAGCAGCGCGTGGACAGGGATCTCTGGGGCCAACGTCCTGACTTTC	CASSAWTGISGANVLTF
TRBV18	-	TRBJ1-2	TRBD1	TGTGCCAGCTCACCTGGGACAGGGCAGAACTATGGCTACACCTTC	CASSPGTGQNYGYTF
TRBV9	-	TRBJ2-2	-	TGTGCCAGCTTGGAATCGAACACCGGGGAGCTGTTTTTT	CASLESNTGELFF
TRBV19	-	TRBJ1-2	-	TGTGCCAGTAGTCCGGACATAAACTATGGCTACACCTTC	CASSPDINYGYTF
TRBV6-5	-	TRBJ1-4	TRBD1	TGTGCCAGCAGTTACTCTCCAGGGGGCGCGAGGGAAAAACTGTTTTTT	CASSYSPGGAREKLFF
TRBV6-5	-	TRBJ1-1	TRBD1	TGTGCCAGCAGGTCGAGAGGACAGGGCGAAGCTTTCTTT	CASRSRGQGEAFF
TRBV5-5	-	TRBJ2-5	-	TGTGCCAGCAGCTACGCGGGATCGGAGTGGGAGACCCAGTACTTC	CASSYAGSEWETQYF
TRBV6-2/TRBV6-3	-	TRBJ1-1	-	TGTGCCAGCAGTTACGGACAGATGAACACTGAAGCTTTCTTT	CASSYGQMNTEAFF
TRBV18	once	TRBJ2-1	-	TGTGCCAGCTCACAAACCGGGACCCCGAACAATGAGCAGTTCTTC	CASSQTGTPNNEQFF
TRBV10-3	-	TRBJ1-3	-	TGTGCCATCAGTGACAAACAGGATTTTGGAAACACCATATATTTT	CAISDKQDFGNTIYF
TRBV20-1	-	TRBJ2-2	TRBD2	TGCAGTGCTAGTGTAGGCGGGGGGGGCACCGGGGAGCTGTTTTTT	CSASVGGGGTGELFF
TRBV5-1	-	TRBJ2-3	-	TGCGCCAGCAGCTTGGCGGGGGGCACAGATACGCAGTATTTT	CASSLAGGTDTQYF
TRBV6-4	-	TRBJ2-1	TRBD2	TGTGCCAGCAGCGCTAGCGGGGTCATGAGCTCCTACAATGAGCAGTTCTTC	CASSASGVMSSYNEQFF
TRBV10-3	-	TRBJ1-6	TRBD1	TGTGCCATCAGTGAAAATAGGGACAGGGGGCTTTCACCCCTCCACTTT	CAISENRDRGLSPLHF
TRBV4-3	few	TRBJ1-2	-	TGCGCCAGCAGCGGGACCCTCCCGCGGAACTATGGCTACACCTTC	CASSGTLPRNYGYTF
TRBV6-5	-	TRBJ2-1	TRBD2	TGTGCCAGCAGTTATTATGGCGGGGGGGGGAATGAGCAGTTCTTC	CASSYYGGGGNEQFF
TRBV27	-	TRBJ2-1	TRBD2	TGTGCCAGCAGGCCCGCGCGGGGGACCCTAACCTACAATGAGCAGTTCTTC	CASRPARGTLTYNEQFF
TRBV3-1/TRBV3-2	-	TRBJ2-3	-	TGTGCCAGCAGCGGGACTGAGGGGGACACAGATACGCAGTATTTT	CASSGTEGDTDTQYF
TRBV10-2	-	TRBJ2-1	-	TGCGCCAGCTTGAGGGAGAGACAGCAGTTCTTC	CASLRERQQFF